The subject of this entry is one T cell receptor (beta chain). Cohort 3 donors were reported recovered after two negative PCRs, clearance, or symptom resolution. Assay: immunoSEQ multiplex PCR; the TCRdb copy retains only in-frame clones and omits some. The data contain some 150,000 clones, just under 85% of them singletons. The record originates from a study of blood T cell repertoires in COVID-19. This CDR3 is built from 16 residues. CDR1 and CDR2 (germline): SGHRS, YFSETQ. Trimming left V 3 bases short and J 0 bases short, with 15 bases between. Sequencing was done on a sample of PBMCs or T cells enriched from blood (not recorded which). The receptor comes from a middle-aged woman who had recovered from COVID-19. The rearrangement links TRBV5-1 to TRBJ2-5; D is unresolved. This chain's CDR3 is CASSSPRSEYQETQYF. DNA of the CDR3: TGCGCCAGCAGCTCCCCGAGGTCTGAATACCAAGAGACCCAGTACTTC.